Reported below is one T cell receptor (beta chain). Its antigen is undetermined. The CDR3 extends over 12 amino acids. V lost 2 bases to trimming and J lost 4 bases, with 6 bases between them. CDR1 is SGHRS and CDR2 is YFSETQ in the germline V gene. A v3.0 immunoSEQ assay was performed at survey level. Assay: immunoSEQ multiplex PCR; the TCRdb copy retains only in-frame clones and omits some. The sample yields 20,000 or so clones, around 87% seen once. These data originate in a study of long-term antiretroviral therapy in people with HIV. Study findings and constraints: Pre-ART clonal expansion yielded clones that dominated the repertoire at all time points. Whereas controls had wider CDR3 length ranges, HIV repertoires had narrower ones. An increase in diversity followed ART, yet levels stayed below transplant donor controls.

The source material was unsorted PBMCs, sampled 0.2 years before starting antiretroviral therapy. The V gene is TRBV5-1, the J gene TRBJ2-5; D unclear. This sequence was found in a young man with HIV. The CDR3 spells CASSFKTETQYF. DNA of the CDR3: TGCGCCAGCAGCTTTAAAACAGAGACCCAGTACTTC. Supplemented by reference TRBV5-1 and TRBJ2-5, the full variable domain reads KAGVTQTPRYLIKTRGQQVTLSCSPISGHRSVSWYQQTPGQGLQFLFEYFSETQRNKGNFPGRFSGRQFSNSRSEMNVSTLELGDSALYLCASSFKTETQYFGPGTRLLVL.